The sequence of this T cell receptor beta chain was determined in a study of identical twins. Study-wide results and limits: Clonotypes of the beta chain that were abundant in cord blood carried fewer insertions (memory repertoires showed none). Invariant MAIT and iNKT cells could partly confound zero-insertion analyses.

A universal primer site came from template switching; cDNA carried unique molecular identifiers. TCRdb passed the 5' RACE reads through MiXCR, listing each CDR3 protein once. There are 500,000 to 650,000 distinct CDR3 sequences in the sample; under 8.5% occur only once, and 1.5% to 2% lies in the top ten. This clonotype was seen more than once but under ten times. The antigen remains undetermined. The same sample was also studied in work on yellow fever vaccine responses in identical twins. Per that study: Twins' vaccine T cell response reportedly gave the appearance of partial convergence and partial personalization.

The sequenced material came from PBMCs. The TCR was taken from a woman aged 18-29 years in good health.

Written as DNA, the CDR3 is TGTGCCACCAGCCCCAGGGGGTCGTCTGGAAACACCATATATTTT. This codes for CATSPRGSSGNTIYF. The J gene is TRBJ1-3, the V gene TRBV15, with 7 bases that match TRBD1. CDR1 is LNHNV and CDR2 is YYDKDF in the germline V gene (reference sequence). This CDR3 spans 15 amino acids. The V segment lost 5 bases and the J segment 1 base; nucleotides outside the gene matches: 5.